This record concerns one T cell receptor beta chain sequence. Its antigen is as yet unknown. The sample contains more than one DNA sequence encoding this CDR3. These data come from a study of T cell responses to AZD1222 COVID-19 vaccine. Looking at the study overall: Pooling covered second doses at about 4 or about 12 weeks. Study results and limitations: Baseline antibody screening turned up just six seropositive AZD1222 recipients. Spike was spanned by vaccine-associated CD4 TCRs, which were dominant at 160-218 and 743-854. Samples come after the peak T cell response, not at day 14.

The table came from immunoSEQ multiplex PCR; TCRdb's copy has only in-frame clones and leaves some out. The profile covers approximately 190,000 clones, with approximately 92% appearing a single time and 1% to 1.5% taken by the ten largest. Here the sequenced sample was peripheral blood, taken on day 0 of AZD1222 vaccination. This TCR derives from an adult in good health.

The CDR3 DNA follows: TGTGCCAGCAGCGTAGGCGGGACCTACGAGCAGTACTTC. This gives the protein CASSVGGTYEQYF. V is TRBV9 and J is TRBJ2-7, with D possibly TRBD2 on 6 matching bases. CDR3 size: 13 residues. V was clipped by 0 bases and J by 2 bases, with 6 bases between them. In germline, CDR1 is SGDLS, CDR2 YYNGEE.